This record looks at one T cell receptor (beta chain) sequence and its context. The antigen is undetermined. This sample was included in a study of T cell responses to AZD1222 COVID-19 vaccine. Study observations and caveats: The study found Spike-specific TCR breadth and depth rose after two AZD1222 doses. Vaccine-related CD4 TCRs covered spike, predominating at 160-218 and 743-854. Donors were mostly white British, more females; clonal diversity possibly underestimated.

The CDR3 sequence is 14 residues long. Germline values: CDR1 SGHTA, CDR2 FQGNSA. V was cut by 1 base and J by 4 bases, with 10 bases left in between. Here immunoSEQ multiplex PCR was the method, and the copy in TCRdb shows in-frame clones only, minus some. The sample holds around 140,000 clones; over 90% are singletons and the top ten take more than 4.5%. This sequence originates from an adult in good health. This chain links TRBV7-2 with TRBJ2-5; possibly TRBD1 for D (6 bases). The input for sequencing was peripheral blood, taken on day 0 of AZD1222 vaccination. CDR3 protein: CASSLDGGAETQYF. The CDR3 DNA reads TGTGCCAGCAGCTTAGATGGGGGCGCAGAGACCCAGTACTTC.